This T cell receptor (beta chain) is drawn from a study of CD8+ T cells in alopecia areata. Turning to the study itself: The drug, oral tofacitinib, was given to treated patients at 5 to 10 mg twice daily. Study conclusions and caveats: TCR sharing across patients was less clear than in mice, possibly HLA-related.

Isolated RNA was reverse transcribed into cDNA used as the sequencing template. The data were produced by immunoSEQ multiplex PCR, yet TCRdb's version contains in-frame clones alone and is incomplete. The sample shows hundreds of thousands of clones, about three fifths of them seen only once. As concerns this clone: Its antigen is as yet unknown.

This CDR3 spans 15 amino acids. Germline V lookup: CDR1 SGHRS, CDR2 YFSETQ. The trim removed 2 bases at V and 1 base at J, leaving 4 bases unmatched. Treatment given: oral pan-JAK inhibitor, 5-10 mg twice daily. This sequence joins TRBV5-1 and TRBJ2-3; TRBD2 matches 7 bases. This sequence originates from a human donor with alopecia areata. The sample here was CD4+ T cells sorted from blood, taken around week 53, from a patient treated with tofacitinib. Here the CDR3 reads CASSFRLAGTDTQYF. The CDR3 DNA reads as TGCGCCAGCAGCTTCCGACTAGCAGGCACAGATACGCAGTATTTT.